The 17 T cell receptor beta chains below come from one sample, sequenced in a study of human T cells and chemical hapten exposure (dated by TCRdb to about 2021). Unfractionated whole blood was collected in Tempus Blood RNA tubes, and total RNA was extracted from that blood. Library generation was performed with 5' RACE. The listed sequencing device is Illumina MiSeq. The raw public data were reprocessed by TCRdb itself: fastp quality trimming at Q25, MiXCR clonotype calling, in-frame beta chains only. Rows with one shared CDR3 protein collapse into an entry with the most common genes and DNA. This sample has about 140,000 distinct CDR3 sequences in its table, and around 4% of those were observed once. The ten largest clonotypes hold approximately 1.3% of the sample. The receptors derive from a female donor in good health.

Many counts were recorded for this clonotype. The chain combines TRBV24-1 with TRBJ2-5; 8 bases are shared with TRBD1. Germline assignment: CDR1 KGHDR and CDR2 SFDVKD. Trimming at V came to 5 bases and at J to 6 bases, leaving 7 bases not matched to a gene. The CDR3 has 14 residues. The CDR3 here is CATSVGQGVKTQYF. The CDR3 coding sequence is TGTGCCACCAGTGTAGGACAGGGTGTCAAGACCCAGTACTTC.

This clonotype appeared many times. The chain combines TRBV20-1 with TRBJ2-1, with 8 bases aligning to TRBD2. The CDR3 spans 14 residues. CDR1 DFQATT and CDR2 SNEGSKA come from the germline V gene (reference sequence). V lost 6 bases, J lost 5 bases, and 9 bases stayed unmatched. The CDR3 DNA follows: TGCAGTGCGTCCGGGAGGGGCGTTAACAATGAGCAGTTCTTC. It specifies CSASGRGVNNEQFF.

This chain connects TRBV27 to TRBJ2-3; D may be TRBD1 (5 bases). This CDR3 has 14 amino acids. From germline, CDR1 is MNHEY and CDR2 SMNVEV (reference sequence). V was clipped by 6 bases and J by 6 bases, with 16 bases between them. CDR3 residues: CASRGQGGTDTQYF. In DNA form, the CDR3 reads TGTGCCAGCAGGGGGCAGGGTGGTACGGATACGCAGTATTTT.

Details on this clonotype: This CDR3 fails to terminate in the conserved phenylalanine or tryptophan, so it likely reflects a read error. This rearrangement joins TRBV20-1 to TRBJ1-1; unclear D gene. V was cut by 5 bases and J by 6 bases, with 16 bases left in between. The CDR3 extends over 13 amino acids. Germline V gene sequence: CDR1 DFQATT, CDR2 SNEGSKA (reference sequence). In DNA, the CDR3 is TGCAGTGCTTCTAGTCAAGCCCTGTCTGAAGCTTTCTTA. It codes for CSASSQALSEAFL.

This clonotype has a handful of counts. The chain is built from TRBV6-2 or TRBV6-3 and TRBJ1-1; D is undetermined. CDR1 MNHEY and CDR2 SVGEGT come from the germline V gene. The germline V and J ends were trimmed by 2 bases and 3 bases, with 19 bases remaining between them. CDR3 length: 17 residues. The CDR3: CASSYEPGNGVYTEAFF. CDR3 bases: TGTGCCAGCAGTTACGAACCGGGAAATGGGGTTTACACTGAAGCTTTCTTT.

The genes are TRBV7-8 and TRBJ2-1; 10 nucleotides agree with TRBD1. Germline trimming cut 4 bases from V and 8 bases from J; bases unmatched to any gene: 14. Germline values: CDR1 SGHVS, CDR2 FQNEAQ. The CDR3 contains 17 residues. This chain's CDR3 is CASSSTLPGQGFDEQFF. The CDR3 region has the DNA TGTGCCAGCAGCTCAACTCTCCCGGGACAGGGGTTCGATGAGCAGTTCTTC.

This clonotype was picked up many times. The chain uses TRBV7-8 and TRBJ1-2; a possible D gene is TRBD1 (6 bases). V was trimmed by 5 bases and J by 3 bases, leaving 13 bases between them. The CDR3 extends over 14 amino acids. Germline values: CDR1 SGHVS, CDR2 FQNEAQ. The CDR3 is CASSDRTVHYGYTF. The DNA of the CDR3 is TGTGCCAGCAGCGACAGGACAGTGCACTATGGCTACACCTTC. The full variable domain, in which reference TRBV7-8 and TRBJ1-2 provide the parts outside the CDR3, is GAGVSQSPRYKVAKRGQDVALRCDPISGHVSLFWYQQALGQGPEFLTYFQNEAQLDKSGLPSDRFFAERPEGSVSTLKIQRTQQEDSAVYLCASSDRTVHYGYTFGSGTRLTVV.

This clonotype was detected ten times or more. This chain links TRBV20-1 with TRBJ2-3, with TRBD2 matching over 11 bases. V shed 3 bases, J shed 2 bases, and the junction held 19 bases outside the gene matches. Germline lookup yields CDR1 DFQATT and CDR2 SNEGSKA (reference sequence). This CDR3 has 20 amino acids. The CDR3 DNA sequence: TGCAGTGCTAGTTCCGACCGGGCTAGCGGGGGGCCCGGCCCCACAGATACGCAGTATTTT. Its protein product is CSASSDRASGGPGPTDTQYF.

The CDR3 DNA reads TGTGCCAGCAGCGTATCCCTCCTAGAGACCCAGTACTTC. It translates to CASSVSLLETQYF. The chain couples TRBV9 to TRBJ2-5; the D is unclear. From germline, CDR1 is SGDLS and CDR2 YYNGEE. The V end was cut by 1 base, the J end by 4 bases, with 8 bases between. The CDR3 runs 13 residues. The full variable domain, rest sourced from reference TRBV9 and TRBJ2-5, is DSGVTQTPKHLITATGQRVTLRCSPRSGDLSVYWYQQSLDQGLQFLIQYYNGEERAKGNILERFSAQQFPDLHSELNLSSLELGDSALYFCASSVSLLETQYFGPGTRLLVL.

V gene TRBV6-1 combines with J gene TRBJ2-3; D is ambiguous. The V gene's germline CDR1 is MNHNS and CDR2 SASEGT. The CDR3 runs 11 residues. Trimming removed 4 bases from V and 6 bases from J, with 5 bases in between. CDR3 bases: TGTGCCAGCAGTGTAGTTGATACGCAGTATTTT. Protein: CASSVVDTQYF.

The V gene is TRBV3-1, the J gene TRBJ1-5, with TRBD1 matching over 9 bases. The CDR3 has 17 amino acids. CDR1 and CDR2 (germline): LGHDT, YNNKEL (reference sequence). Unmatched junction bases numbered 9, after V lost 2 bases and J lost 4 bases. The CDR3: CASSQMRLGQGNQPQHF. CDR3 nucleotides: TGTGCCAGCAGCCAAATGCGTTTAGGACAGGGGAATCAGCCCCAGCATTTT.

The CDR3 nucleotides read TGTGCCAGCAGCTTAATTAGCGGAAAAAACATTCAGTACTTC. Translated: CASSLISGKNIQYF. V and J are TRBV7-2 and TRBJ2-4; TRBD2 is a possible D gene (6 bases). The germline CDR1 and CDR2 sequences are SGHTA and FQGNSA. This CDR3 contains 14 residues. The V end was cut by 2 bases, the J end by 4 bases, with 9 bases between.

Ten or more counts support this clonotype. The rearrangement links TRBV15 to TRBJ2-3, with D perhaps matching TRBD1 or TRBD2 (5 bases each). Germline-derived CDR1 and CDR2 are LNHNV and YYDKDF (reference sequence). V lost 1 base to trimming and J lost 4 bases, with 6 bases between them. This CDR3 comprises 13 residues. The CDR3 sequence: CATSRVGPDTQYF. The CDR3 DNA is TGTGCCACCAGCAGAGTGGGACCAGATACGCAGTATTTT.

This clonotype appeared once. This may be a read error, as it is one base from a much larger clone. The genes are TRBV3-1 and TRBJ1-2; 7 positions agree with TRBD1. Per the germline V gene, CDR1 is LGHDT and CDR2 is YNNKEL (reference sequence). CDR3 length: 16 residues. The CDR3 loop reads CANSQETGRADYGYTF. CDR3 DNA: TGTGCCAACAGCCAAGAGACAGGGAGGGCAGACTATGGCTACACCTTC.

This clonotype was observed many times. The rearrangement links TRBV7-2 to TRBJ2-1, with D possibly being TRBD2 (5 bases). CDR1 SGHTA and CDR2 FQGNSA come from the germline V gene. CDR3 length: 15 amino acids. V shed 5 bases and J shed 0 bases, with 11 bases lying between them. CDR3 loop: CASSPRGSSYNEQFF. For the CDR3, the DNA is TGTGCCAGCAGCCCTCGAGGGAGCTCCTACAATGAGCAGTTCTTC.

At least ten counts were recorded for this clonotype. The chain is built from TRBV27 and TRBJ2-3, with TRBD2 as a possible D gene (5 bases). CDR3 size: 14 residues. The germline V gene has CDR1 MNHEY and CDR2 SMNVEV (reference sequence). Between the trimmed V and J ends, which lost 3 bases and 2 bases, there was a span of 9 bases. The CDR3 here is CASSFSSTTDTQYF. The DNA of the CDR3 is TGTGCCAGCAGTTTTTCTAGCACCACAGATACGCAGTATTTT.

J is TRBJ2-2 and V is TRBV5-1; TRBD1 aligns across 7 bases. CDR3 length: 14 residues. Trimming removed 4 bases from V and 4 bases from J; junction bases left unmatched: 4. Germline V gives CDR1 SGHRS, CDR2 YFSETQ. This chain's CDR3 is CASSTGQVTGELFF. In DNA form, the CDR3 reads TGCGCCAGCAGCACAGGACAGGTCACCGGGGAGCTGTTTTTT.